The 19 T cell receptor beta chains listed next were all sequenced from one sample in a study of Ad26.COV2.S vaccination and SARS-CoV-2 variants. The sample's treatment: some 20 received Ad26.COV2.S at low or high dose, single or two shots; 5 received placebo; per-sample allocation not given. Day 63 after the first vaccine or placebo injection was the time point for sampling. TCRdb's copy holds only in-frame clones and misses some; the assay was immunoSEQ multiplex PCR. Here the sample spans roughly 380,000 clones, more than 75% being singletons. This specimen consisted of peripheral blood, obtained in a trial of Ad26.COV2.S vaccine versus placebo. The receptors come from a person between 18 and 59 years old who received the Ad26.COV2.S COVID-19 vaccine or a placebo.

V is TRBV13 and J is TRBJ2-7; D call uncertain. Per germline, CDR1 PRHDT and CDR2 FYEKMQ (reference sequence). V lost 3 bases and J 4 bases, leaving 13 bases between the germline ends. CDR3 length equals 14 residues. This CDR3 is CASSFRGQPYEQYF. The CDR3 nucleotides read TGTGCCAGCAGCTTTAGAGGCCAGCCTTACGAGCAGTACTTC. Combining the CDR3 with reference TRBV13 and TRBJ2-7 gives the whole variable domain AAGVIQSPRHLIKEKRETATLKCYPIPRHDTVYWYQQGPGQDPQFLISFYEKMQSDKGSIPDRFSAQQFSDYHSELNMSSLELGDSALYFCASSFRGQPYEQYFGPGTRLTVT.

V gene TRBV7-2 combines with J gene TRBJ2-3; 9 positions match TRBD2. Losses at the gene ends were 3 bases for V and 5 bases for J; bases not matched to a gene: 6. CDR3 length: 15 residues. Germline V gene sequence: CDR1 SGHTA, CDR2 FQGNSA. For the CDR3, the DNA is TGTGCCAGCAGCTTTCTACGCGGGGGGGTAGATACGCAGTATTTT. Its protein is CASSFLRGGVDTQYF.

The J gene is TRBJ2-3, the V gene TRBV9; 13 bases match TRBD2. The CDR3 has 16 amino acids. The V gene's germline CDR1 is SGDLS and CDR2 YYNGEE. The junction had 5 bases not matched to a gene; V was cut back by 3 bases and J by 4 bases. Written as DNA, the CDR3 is TGTGCCAGCAGCGCCGGACTAGCGGGGGTGTCAGATACGCAGTATTTT. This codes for CASSAGLAGVSDTQYF.

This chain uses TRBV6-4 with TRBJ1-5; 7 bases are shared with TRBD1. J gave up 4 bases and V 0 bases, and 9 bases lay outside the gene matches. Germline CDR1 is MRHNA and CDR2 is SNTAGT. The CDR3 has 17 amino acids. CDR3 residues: CASSDSRAGQFNQPQHF. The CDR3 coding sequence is TGTGCCAGCAGTGACTCGAGGGCGGGACAGTTTAATCAGCCCCAGCATTTT.

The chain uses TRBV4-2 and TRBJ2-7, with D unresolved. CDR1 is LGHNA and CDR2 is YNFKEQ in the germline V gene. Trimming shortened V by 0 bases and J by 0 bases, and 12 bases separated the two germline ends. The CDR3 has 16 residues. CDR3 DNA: TGTGCCAGCAGCCAAGATCTGGGCAAGAGCTCCTACGAGCAGTACTTC. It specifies CASSQDLGKSSYEQYF.

CDR3 nucleotide sequence: TGTGCCAGCAGCCAAGGGTCTCATAGCACTAATGAAAAACTGTTTTTT. Translation: CASSQGSHSTNEKLFF. This chain uses TRBV3-1 (or the pseudogene TRBV3-2) with TRBJ1-4; D ambiguous. The CDR3 consists of 16 residues. V was trimmed by 1 base and J by 2 bases, leaving 11 bases between them. Germline CDR1 LGHDT, CDR2 YNNKEL (reference sequence).

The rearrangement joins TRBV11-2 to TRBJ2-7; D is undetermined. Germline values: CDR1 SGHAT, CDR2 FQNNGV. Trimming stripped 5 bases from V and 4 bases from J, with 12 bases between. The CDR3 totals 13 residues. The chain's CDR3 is CASSPTYSYEQYF. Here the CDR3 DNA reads TGTGCCAGCAGCCCAACATATAGTTACGAGCAGTACTTC.

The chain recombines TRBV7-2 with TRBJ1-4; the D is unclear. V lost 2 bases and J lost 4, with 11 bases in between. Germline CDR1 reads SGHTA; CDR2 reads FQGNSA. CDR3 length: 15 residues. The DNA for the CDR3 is TGTGCCAGCAGCTTATCCGGCTTATATAATGAAAAACTGTTTTTT. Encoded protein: CASSLSGLYNEKLFF.

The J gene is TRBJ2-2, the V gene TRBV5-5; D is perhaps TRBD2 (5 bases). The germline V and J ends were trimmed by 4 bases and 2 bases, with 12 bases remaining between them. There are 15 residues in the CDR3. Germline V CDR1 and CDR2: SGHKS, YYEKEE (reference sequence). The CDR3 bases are TGTGCCAGCAGCACTAGGACGGGAAACACCGGGGAGCTGTTTTTT. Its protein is CASSTRTGNTGELFF.

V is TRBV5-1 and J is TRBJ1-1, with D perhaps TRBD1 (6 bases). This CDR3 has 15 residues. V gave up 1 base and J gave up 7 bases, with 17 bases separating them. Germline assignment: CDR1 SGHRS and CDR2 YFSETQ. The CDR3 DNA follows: TGCGCCAGCAGCTTGCTGGGAACAGGGTTTAATGAAGCTTTCTTT. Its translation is CASSLLGTGFNEAFF.

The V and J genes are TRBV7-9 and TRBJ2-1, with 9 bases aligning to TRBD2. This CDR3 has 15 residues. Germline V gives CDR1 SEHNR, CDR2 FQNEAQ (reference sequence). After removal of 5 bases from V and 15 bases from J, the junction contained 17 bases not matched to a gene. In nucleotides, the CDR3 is TGTGCCAGCAGCCACAATCAGCCCGGGACTAGCACCTGGTTCTTC. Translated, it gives CASSHNQPGTSTWFF.

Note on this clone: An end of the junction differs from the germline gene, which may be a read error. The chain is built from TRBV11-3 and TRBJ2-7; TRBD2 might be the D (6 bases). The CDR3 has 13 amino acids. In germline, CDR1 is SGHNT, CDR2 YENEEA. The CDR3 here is CASSLEPGGELYF. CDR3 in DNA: TGTGCCAGCAGCTTAGAACCCGGAGGGGAGCTGTACTTC.

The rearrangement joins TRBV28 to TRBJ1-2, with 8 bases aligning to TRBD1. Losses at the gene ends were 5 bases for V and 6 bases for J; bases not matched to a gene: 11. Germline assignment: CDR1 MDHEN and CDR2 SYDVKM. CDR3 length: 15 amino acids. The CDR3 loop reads CASSDRGKPYNGYTF. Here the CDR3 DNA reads TGTGCCAGCAGTGACAGGGGCAAGCCCTACAATGGCTACACCTTC.

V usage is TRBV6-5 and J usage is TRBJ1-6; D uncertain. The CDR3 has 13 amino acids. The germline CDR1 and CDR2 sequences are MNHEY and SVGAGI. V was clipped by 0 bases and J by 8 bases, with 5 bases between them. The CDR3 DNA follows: TGTGCCAGCAGTTACTCGAAAGATTCACCCCTCCACTTT. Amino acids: CASSYSKDSPLHF.

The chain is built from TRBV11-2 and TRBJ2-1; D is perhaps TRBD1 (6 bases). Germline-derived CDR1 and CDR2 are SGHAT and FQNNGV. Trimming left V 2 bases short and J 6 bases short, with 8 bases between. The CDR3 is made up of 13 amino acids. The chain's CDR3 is CASSLQGGNEQFF. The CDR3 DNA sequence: TGTGCCAGCAGCTTACAAGGGGGCAATGAGCAGTTCTTC.

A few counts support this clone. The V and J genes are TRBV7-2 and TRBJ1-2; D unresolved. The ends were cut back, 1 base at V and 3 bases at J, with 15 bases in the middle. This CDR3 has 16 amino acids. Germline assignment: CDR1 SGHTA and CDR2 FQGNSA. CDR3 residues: CASSLDRSASYYGYTF. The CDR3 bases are TGTGCCAGCAGCTTAGATAGGAGTGCCAGTTACTATGGCTACACCTTC.

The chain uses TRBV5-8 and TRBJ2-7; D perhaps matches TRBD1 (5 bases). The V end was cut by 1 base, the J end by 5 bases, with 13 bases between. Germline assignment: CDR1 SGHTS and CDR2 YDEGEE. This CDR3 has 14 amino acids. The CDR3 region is CASSLIRGIHEQYF. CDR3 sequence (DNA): TGTGCCAGCAGCTTGATTAGGGGTATCCACGAGCAGTACTTC. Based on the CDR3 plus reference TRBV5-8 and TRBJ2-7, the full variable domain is EAGVTQSPTHLIKTRGQQATLRCSPISGHTSVYWYQQALGLGLQFLLWYDEGEERNRGNFPPRFSGRQFPNYSSELNVNALELEDSALYLCASSLIRGIHEQYFGPGTRLTVT.

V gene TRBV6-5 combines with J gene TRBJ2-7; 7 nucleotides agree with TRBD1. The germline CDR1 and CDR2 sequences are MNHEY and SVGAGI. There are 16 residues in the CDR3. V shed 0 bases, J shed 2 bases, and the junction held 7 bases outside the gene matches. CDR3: CASSYSGPGQPYEQYF. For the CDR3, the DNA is TGTGCCAGCAGTTACTCTGGACCGGGACAGCCCTACGAGCAGTACTTC.

CDR3 nucleotide sequence: TGTGCCAGCTCCCCCCTCTCTAGCGATAGCACAGATACGCAGTATTTT. This translates into CASSPLSSDSTDTQYF. The chain combines TRBV19 with TRBJ2-3, with D tentatively TRBD2 (6 bases). Germline CDR1 is LNHDA and CDR2 is SQIVND (reference sequence). Trimming removed 9 bases at V and 0 bases at J, with 19 bases between. The CDR3 totals 16 residues.